Shown below are 3 T cell receptor beta chains from a single sample sequenced in a study of shared clonotypes between healthy human individuals. Generated by immunoSEQ multiplex PCR, the TCRdb table keeps only in-frame clones and is missing some. Among hundreds of thousands of clones listed, roughly 96% were seen once. CD8 cells regarded as naive lacked CD45RO, were positively chosen for CCR7, and omitted terminally differentiated effector memory CD45RA+ cells. The sample consisted of naive CD8+ T cells sorted from blood. The receptor source for this set is a woman in her 30s in good health.

The rearrangement joins TRBV5-4 to TRBJ2-2; D is unclear. Germline CDR1 SGHNT, CDR2 YYREEE (reference sequence). Trimming cost V 0 bases and J 7 bases, with 10 bases left between them. The CDR3 runs to 14 residues. Here the CDR3 DNA reads TGTGCCAGCAGCTTGGGGGTCTTGGGCGGGGAGCTGTTTTTT. This codes for CASSLGVLGGELFF.

About this clone itself: One end of the junction does not line up with germline, which may come from a read error. This rearrangement joins TRBV27 to TRBJ2-6; TRBD2 might be the D (6 bases). Germline-derived CDR1 and CDR2 are MNHEY and SMNVEV (reference sequence). This CDR3 region has 16 residues. The CDR3 nucleotides are TGTGCCAGCAGTTTATTAATTCCCTACGGGGGCAACGTCCTGACTTTC. It yields the protein CASSLLIPYGGNVLTF.

CDR3: CASSLLAGNEQFF. CDR3 sequence (DNA): TGTGCCAGTAGTTTACTAGCGGGCAATGAGCAGTTCTTC. The chain joins TRBV19 to TRBJ2-1; 9 bases map to TRBD2. V trimming: 5 bases; J trimming: 6 bases; junction bases outside the gene matches: 2. The CDR3 runs to 13 residues. From germline, CDR1 is LNHDA and CDR2 SQIVND (reference sequence).